A selection of T cell receptor beta chains follows, all from one sample in a study of identifying expanded T cells in peripheral blood. Only in-frame clones appear in the TCRdb table, and some are missing; sequencing was by immunoSEQ multiplex PCR. The table includes about 58,000 clones, about 80% detected once. The sample comprised blood. All receptors come from a person aged 18 to 70 in good health. The CDR3 runs from the conserved cysteine through the conserved F or W. The D gene is left open where the match is weak. A row's size may be missing; if present it is once, few, many or a size class.

cdr3_nt: TGTGCCAGCAGTCCCAGCGGGCAGGCCCAGTACTTC
cdr3_aa: CASSPSGQAQYF
v_call: TRBV6-5
clone_size: -
j_call: TRBJ2-5
d_call: -

cdr3_nt: TGCGCCAGCCAACAGAATACGGGGGAGCTGTTTTTT
cdr3_aa: CASQQNTGELFF
v_call: TRBV5-1
clone_size: -
j_call: TRBJ2-2
d_call: -

cdr3_nt: TGCAGCGCGGGGGGCGGGATTGGCACTGAAGCTTTCTTT
cdr3_aa: CSAGGGIGTEAFF
v_call: TRBV29-1
clone_size: once
j_call: TRBJ1-1
d_call: -

cdr3_nt: TGTGCCAGCAGTTTAGGGCTCCTGAGCTCCTACAATGAGCAGTTCTTC
cdr3_aa: CASSLGLLSSYNEQFF
v_call: TRBV6-5
clone_size: -
j_call: TRBJ2-1
d_call: -

cdr3_nt: TGTGCCAGCAGCTTAGACTTGGGACTAGCGGGAGCCAAAAACATTCAGTACTTC
cdr3_aa: CASSLDLGLAGAKNIQYF
v_call: TRBV7-2
clone_size: once
j_call: TRBJ2-4
d_call: TRBD2

cdr3_nt: TGCGCCAGCAGCGAGCGGACAGGGCGCACCGGGGAGCTGTTTTTT
cdr3_aa: CASSERTGRTGELFF
v_call: TRBV5-1
clone_size: once
j_call: TRBJ2-2
d_call: TRBD1

cdr3_nt: TGTGCCAGTAGTAGCCGGGGGGGGGCAAGTAATTCACCCCTCCACTTT
cdr3_aa: CASSSRGGASNSPLHF
v_call: TRBV19
clone_size: -
j_call: TRBJ1-6
d_call: -

cdr3_nt: TGTGCCAGCAGTGAAGCGTGGGGGAACACTGAAGCTTTCTTT
cdr3_aa: CASSEAWGNTEAFF
v_call: TRBV2
clone_size: -
j_call: TRBJ1-1
d_call: -

cdr3_nt: TGTGCCAGCAGCTTGGGCCCCCCCCCTGGAAACACCATATATTTT
cdr3_aa: CASSLGPPPGNTIYF
v_call: TRBV5-6
clone_size: -
j_call: TRBJ1-3
d_call: -

cdr3_nt: TGTGCCAGTAGTCGGCAGAGCAATCAGCCCCAGCATTTT
cdr3_aa: CASSRQSNQPQHF
v_call: TRBV19
clone_size: -
j_call: TRBJ1-5
d_call: -

cdr3_nt: TGTGCCAGCAGCGTAATGCCCCACGGGGATTACAATGAGCAGTTCTTC
cdr3_aa: CASSVMPHGDYNEQFF
v_call: TRBV9
clone_size: -
j_call: TRBJ2-1
d_call: -

cdr3_nt: TGTGCCAGCAGCTTATCCGGGGCGATCGCATCAGCTTTCTTT
cdr3_aa: CASSLSGAIASAFF
v_call: TRBV7-9
clone_size: -
j_call: TRBJ1-1
d_call: -

cdr3_nt: TGCGCCAGCAGCAACAGGGGAAGCAATCAGCCCCAGCATTTT
cdr3_aa: CASSNRGSNQPQHF
v_call: TRBV4-1
clone_size: -
j_call: TRBJ1-5
d_call: TRBD1